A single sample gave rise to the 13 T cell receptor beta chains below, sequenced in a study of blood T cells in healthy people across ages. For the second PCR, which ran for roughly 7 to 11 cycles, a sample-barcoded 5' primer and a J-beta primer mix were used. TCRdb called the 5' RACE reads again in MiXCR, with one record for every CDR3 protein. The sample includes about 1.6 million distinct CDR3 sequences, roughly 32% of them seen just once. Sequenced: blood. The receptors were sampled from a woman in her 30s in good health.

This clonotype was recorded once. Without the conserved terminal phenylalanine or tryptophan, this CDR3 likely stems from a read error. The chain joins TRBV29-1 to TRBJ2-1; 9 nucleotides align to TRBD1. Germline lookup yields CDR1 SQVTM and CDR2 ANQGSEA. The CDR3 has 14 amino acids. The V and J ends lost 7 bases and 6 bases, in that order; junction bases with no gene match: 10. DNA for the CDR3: TGCAGCGGGGAACCGGGACAGGGTGTCAATGAGCAGTTCCTC. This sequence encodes CSGEPGQGVNEQFL.

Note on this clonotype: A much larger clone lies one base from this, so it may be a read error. DNA of the CDR3: TGTGCCAGCAGCCCCGGGACTCCCGATGAGCAGTTCTTC. This sequence encodes CASSPGTPDEQFF. J is TRBJ2-1 and V is TRBV6-2 or TRBV6-3; tentative D call: TRBD2 (6 bases). V lost 6 bases to trimming and J lost 8 bases, with 14 bases between them. This CDR3 comprises 13 residues. In germline, CDR1 is MNHEY, CDR2 SVGEGT.

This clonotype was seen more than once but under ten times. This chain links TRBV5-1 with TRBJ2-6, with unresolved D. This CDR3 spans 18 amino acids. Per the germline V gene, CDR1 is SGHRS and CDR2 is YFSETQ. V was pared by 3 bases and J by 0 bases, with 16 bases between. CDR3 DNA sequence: TGCGCCAGCAGCTGGGGTGCCGGCTCCACCTCTGGGGCCAACGTCCTGACTTTC. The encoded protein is CASSWGAGSTSGANVLTF.

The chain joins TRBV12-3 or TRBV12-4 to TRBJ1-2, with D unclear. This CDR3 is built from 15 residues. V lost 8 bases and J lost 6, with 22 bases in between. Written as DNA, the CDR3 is TGTGCCAGCGATGGGATGTCCCCCGACTATAATGGCTACACCTTC. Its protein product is CASDGMSPDYNGYTF.

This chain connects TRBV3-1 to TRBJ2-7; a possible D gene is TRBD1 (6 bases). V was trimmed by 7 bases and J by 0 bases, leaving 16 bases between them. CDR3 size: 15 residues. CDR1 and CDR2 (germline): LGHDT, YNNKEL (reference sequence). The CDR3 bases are TGTGCCAGCATGCAGGGTAGGGGGAGCTCCTACGAGCAGTACTTC. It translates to CASMQGRGSSYEQYF.

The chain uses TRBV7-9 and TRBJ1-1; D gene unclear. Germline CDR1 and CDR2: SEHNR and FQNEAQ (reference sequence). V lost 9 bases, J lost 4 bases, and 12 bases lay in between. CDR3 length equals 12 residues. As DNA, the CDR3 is TGTGCCAGTGAGGTGGTCAGCACTGAAGCTTTCTTT. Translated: CASEVVSTEAFF.

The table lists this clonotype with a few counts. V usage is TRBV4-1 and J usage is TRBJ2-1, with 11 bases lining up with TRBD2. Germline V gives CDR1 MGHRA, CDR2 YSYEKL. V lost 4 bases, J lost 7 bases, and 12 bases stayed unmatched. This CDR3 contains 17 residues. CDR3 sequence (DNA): TGCGCCAGCAGCCCGTCCCCCCCTAGCGGGAGGATGAATGAGCAGTTCTTC. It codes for CASSPSPPSGRMNEQFF.

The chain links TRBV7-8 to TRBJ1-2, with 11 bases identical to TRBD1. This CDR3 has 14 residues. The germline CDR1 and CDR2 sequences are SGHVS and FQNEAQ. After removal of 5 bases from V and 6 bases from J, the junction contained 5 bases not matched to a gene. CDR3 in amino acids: CASSPTDRGHGYTF. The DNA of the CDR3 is TGTGCCAGCAGCCCCACGGACAGGGGGCATGGCTACACCTTC.

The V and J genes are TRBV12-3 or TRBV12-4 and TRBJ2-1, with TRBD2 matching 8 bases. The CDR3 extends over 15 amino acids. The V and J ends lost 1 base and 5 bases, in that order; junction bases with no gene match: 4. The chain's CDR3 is CASSLDGRADNEQFF. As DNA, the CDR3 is TGTGCCAGCAGTTTAGACGGGAGGGCCGACAATGAGCAGTTCTTC.

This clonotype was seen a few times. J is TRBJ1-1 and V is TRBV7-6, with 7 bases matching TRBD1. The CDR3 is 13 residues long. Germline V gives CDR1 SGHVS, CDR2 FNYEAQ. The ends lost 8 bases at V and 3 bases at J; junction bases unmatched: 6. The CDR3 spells CASQGGEDTEAFF. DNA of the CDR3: TGTGCCAGCCAGGGGGGCGAGGACACTGAAGCTTTCTTT. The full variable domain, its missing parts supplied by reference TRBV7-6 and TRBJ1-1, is GAGVSQSPRYKVTKRGQDVALRCDPISGHVSLYWYRQALGQGPEFLTYFNYEAQQDKSGLPNDRFSAERPEGSISTLTIQRTEQRDSAMYRCASQGGEDTEAFFGQGTRLTVV.

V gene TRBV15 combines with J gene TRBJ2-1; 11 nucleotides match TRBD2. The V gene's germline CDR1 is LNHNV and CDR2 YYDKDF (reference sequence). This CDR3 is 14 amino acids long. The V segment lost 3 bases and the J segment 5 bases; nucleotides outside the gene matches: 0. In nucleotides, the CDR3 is TGTGCCACCAGCAGGACTAGCGGGAACAATGAGCAGTTCTTC. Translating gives CATSRTSGNNEQFF.

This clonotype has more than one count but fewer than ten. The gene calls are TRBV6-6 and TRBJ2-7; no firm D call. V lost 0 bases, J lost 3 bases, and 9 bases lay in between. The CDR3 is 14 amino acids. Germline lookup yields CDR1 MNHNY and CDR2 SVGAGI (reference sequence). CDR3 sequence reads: CASSYSERYYEQYF. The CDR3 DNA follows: TGTGCCAGCAGTTACTCAGAGAGATACTACGAGCAGTACTTC.

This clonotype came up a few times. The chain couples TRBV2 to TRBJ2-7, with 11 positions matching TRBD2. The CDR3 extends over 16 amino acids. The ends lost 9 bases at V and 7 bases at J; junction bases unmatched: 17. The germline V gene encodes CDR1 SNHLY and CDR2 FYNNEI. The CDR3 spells CASQTSGAPGLLEQYF. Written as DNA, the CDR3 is TGTGCCAGTCAGACTAGCGGGGCGCCAGGGTTGTTGGAGCAGTACTTC.